The rows below give T cell receptor beta chains drawn from one sample of a study of CD8 T cells in ankylosing spondylitis. TCRdb passed the 5' RACE reads through MiXCR, listing each CDR3 protein once. The table includes approximately 90,000 distinct CDR3 sequences, roughly 8.3% detected once. The material sequenced was blood, either unsorted or a sorted T cell fraction (not recorded which). The receptors derive from a male donor with ankylosing spondylitis or in good health (not recorded which). Each CDR3 is given with its conserved first and last residue. D genes are given only for firm matches. Clone size, where shown, is once, few, many, or a class for clones that have expanded.

>TRBV29-1|TRBJ2-7|TRBD1|many
CSVEDRTGGSYEQYF
TGCAGCGTTGAAGATCGGACAGGGGGATCCTACGAGCAGTACTTC
>TRBV6-6|TRBJ1-1|TRBD1|many
CASSYRGQGTEAFF
TGTGCCAGCAGTTACAGGGGGCAGGGCACTGAAGCTTTCTTT
>TRBV7-2|TRBJ2-3|NA|many
CASSLRHDTQYF
TGTGCCAGCAGCTTACGGCATGATACGCAGTATTTT
>TRBV20-1|TRBJ1-1|NA|many
CSARGRGFMNTEAFF
TGCAGTGCTAGAGGGAGGGGGTTCATGAACACTGAAGCTTTCTTT
>TRBV29-1|TRBJ2-3|NA|NA
CSGGLDTQYF
TGCAGCGGTGGTTTAGATACGCAGTATTTT
>TRBV7-2|TRBJ2-7|NA|NA
CASSLTGIIGGEQYF
TGTGCCAGCAGCTTAACAGGGATAATTGGTGGCGAGCAGTACTTC
>TRBV10-3|TRBJ2-3|TRBD1|many
CAITDRVADTQYF
TGTGCCATCACCGACAGGGTGGCAGATACGCAGTATTTT
>TRBV28|TRBJ2-2|NA|many
CASTPPQTSAGELFF
TGTGCCAGCACCCCTCCCCAAACTAGTGCCGGGGAGCTGTTTTTT
>TRBV11-2|TRBJ2-1|NA|NA
CASSFRTAIVDNEQFF
TGTGCCAGCAGCTTTCGTACGGCTATTGTTGACAATGAGCAGTTCTTC
>TRBV6-1|TRBJ2-2|TRBD1|many
CASSQGQGLTGELFF
TGTGCCAGCAGCCAGGGACAGGGTCTGACCGGGGAGCTGTTTTTT
>TRBV18|TRBJ1-1|NA|many
CASSPGIGDTEAFF
TGTGCCAGCTCACCGGGTATAGGGGACACTGAAGCTTTCTTT
>TRBV7-2|TRBJ1-2|NA|many
CASSPDRNYGYTF
TGTGCCAGCAGCCCCGACAGAAATTATGGCTACACCTTC
>TRBV20-1|TRBJ2-4|TRBD1|many
CSARDRGPKNIQYF
TGCAGTGCTAGAGACAGGGGGCCCAAAAACATTCAGTACTTC
>TRBV7-6|TRBJ1-4|NA|many
CASSLYRENEKLFF
TGTGCCAGCAGCTTATACAGGGAAAATGAAAAACTGTTTTTT
>TRBV5-1|TRBJ1-2|TRBD1|many
CASSLSDRHYGYTF
TGCGCCAGCAGCTTGTCGGACAGGCACTATGGCTACACCTTC
>TRBV6-2/TRBV6-3|TRBJ2-7|NA|NA
CASSYPTRRERAYEQYF
TGTGCCAGCAGTTACCCCACCCGACGAGAAAGGGCCTACGAGCAGTACTTC
>TRBV7-2|TRBJ2-5|NA|many
CASSSDPYQETQYF
TGTGCCAGCAGCTCGGACCCTTACCAAGAGACCCAGTACTTC
>TRBV13|TRBJ2-6|TRBD1|few
CASSLGPGQGAYGANVLTF
TGTGCCAGCAGCTTAGGCCCGGGACAGGGGGCGTACGGGGCCAACGTCCTGACTTTC
>TRBV20-1|TRBJ2-1|NA|many
CSAASREKGHEQFF
TGCAGTGCGGCTTCCCGGGAGAAGGGCCATGAGCAGTTCTTC
>TRBV5-1|TRBJ2-5|NA|many
CASSLVGMQETQYF
TGCGCCAGCAGCTTGGTCGGAATGCAAGAGACCCAGTACTTC
>TRBV5-5|TRBJ2-7|NA|many
CASSLLTSGPYEQYF
TGTGCCAGCAGCTTGCTTACCAGCGGACCCTACGAGCAGTACTTC
>TRBV30|TRBJ2-7|TRBD1|many
CAWRQGISYEQYF
TGTGCCTGGCGACAGGGGATCTCCTACGAGCAGTACTTC
>TRBV21-1|TRBJ1-1|NA|many
CASTIRDTEAFF
TGTGCCAGCACCATCCGGGACACTGAAGCTTTCTTT
>TRBV12-3/TRBV12-4|TRBJ2-3|NA|many
CAPELASTDTQYF
TGTGCCCCTGAACTGGCAAGCACAGATACGCAGTATTTT
>TRBV29-1|TRBJ2-7|TRBD1|many
CSVVRDSLYEQYF
TGCAGCGTCGTTAGGGACAGCCTCTACGAGCAGTACTTC
>TRBV20-1|TRBJ2-7|TRBD2|many
CSARDRYGGTTPYEQYF
TGCAGTGCTAGAGATCGGTACGGAGGGACTACCCCCTACGAGCAGTACTTC
>TRBV4-3|TRBJ2-2|NA|NA
CASSQRRHLNTGELFF
TGCGCCAGCAGCCAGCGACGGCACCTTAACACCGGGGAGCTGTTTTTT
>TRBV12-3/TRBV12-4|TRBJ1-2|NA|many
CASSADMDGYTF
TGTGCCAGCAGTGCAGACATGGATGGCTACACCTTC
>TRBV7-2|TRBJ2-7|TRBD1|NA
CASSRPGQPYEQYF
TGTGCCAGCAGCCGTCCGGGACAGCCCTACGAGCAGTACTTC
>TRBV4-2|TRBJ2-6|TRBD2|NA
CASSQDGVAGALSGANVLTF
TGTGCCAGCAGCCAAGATGGGGTAGCGGGAGCCCTCTCTGGGGCCAACGTCCTGACTTTC
>TRBV6-1|TRBJ1-4|NA|many
CASSTPAGATNEKLFF
TGTGCCAGCAGTACCCCGGCGGGGGCAACTAATGAAAAACTGTTTTTT